This TCR beta chain was documented in a study of T cells after yellow fever vaccination. A process of 5'RACE template switching, which added a universal primer site and UMIs, was used to make TCR cDNA. In TCRdb, the 5' RACE reads were re-called with MiXCR into one record per CDR3 protein. Of approximately 300,000 distinct CDR3 sequences in the sample, around 13% were seen once. Whole-study results and caveats: A minor fraction of clonotypes spanned both CD4 and CD8 compartments. A faster peak, day 5 versus 15, was reached by the weaker secondary response. Booster sampling recovered most clones from primary vaccination (roughly 97% CD4, around 88% CD8).

This clonotype turned up a few times. Its cognate antigen is unknown. The CDR3 extends over 15 amino acids. Germline V gives CDR1 DFQATT, CDR2 SNEGSKA (reference sequence). V lost 0 bases to trimming and J lost 1 base; unmatched junction nucleotides: 2. J is TRBJ2-2 and V is TRBV20-1, with 7 bases fitting TRBD2. The TCR was taken from a man aged 25 to 40 who received the YFV17D yellow fever vaccine. Here the sequenced sample was CD4+ T cells sorted from PBMCs, taken 45 days after the yellow fever booster vaccination. CDR3 loop: CSARDASGNTGELFF. CDR3 sequence (DNA): TGCAGTGCTAGAGACGCTAGCGGGAACACCGGGGAGCTGTTTTTT.